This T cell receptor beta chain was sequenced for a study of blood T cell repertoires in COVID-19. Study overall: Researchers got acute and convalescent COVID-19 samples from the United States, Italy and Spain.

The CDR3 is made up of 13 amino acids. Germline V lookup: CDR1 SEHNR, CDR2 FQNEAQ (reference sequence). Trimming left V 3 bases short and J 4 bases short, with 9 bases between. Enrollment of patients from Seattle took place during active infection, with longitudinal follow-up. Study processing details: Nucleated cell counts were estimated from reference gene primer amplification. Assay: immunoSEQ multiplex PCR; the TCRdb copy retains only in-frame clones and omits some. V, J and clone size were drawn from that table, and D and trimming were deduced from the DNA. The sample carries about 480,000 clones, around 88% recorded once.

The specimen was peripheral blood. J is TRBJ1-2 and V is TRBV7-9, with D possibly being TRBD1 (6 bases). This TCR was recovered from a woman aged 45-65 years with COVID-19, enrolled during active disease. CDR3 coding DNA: TGTGCCAGCAGCTTCGGGGGGGCCTATGGCTACACCTTC. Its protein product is CASSFGGAYGYTF.